Included here is one TCR beta chain sequence, with context. The target of this receptor is not known. Base qualities were left out, and no much larger clone turns up one base away. Ficoll-Paque density gradient centrifugation was the method used to isolate PBMCs. This entry belongs to a study of T-cell memory formation after mild COVID-19 (dated by TCRdb to the early 2020s). General notes on the study: Most TCR sequence clusters were specific to one of the two donors. Two young, previously healthy adult volunteers made up the cohort, one male and one female. Longitudinal TCRalpha and TCRbeta repertoire sequencing tracked T-cell clones expanding and contracting after mild COVID-19 in a couple of donors.

This sample was sequenced with an Illumina NovaSeq 6000. TCRalpha and TCRbeta cDNA libraries were built by 5'RACE with constant-segment primers, adding sample barcodes and unique molecular identifiers. RNA was extracted from every sample with Trizol reagent. The libraries were amplified in two PCR steps, and the second step added a second sample barcode and Illumina TruSeq adapters. Libraries were sequenced on an Illumina NovaSeq with 2 x 150 bp paired-end reads. In the authors' own workflow: Reads were demultiplexed and collapsed into UMI-guided consensus sequences with migec v1.2.7. Using mixcr v2.1.11, the UMI consensuses were aligned to TRA and TRB V and J templates and assembled into clonotypes. Expanded or contracted clonotypes were those called significant by both edgeR and NoisET, with noise models trained on biological replicates. For edgeR calls, the thresholds were a false discovery rate-adjusted p below 0.01 and a log2 fold-change of 1. As an exploratory analysis of dynamics, max-normalized trajectories of the 1000 most abundant clonotypes were examined by PCA with hierarchical clustering. The CD4 or CD8 phenotype of responding clones was assigned using the separately sequenced CD4+ and CD8+ repertoires. TCRdb reprocessed the public reads (quality trimming at Q25 with fastp, clone calling with MiXCR) and kept in-frame beta chains. When rows share a CDR3 protein, they turn into one entry using the most common DNA and genes. TCRdb's processing, not the authors', yielded these V and J calls. The table for this sample lists roughly 190,000 distinct CDR3 sequences; around 16% of them were counted only once. The ten largest clones represent 2.4% of the sample.

Findings and caveats that apply to the study as a whole: Clones that contracted from day 15 to 85 showed balanced CD4/CD8 phenotypes, whereas a second wave of clones that expanded from day 15 to 37 leaned towards CD4+. Contracting CD4+ clones were found mainly in CM and EM memory subsets, while CD8+ clones were enriched in EMRA. The study covered only two mild cases, and larger cohorts including severe cases with pre-infection samples were considered necessary. The second-wave clones that peaked on day 37 were not confirmed to be SARS-CoV-2 specific. The detection of some responding clones in pre-infection memory suggests that pre-existing cross-reactive memory T cells joined the SARS-CoV-2 response.

V loses 2 bases, J loses 2 bases, and the germline ends lie 12 bases apart. Spanning cysteine to phenylalanine, the CDR3 consists of 15 amino acids. The sequence is cut down to CDR3 DNA, 45 bases in frame from base 1. The sequence was collected from an adult woman who had mild COVID-19 (a few samples of this study predate the infection). The sample titles of this study are shuffled in the database, so cell type and time point are left out; the donor was told from shared clones. The chain employs TRBV12-3 or TRBV12-4 and TRBJ1-2, with the D gene uncertain. The sequencing sample was made of PBMCs or a T cell subset sorted from them (not recorded which). The DNA sequence follows: TGTGCCAGCAGTTTATTGATCACAACCAACTATGGCTACACCTTC. Its protein product is CASSLLITTNYGYTF.